This T cell receptor beta chain was obtained from a study of shared clonotypes between healthy human individuals (dated by TCRdb to about 2020). Regarding the complete study: The cohort comprised a couple of women and a few men aged 18 to 49 years. Libraries were prepared and TCR repertoires were sequenced by different laboratories using diverse techniques, in order to increase sequencing depth and limit assay-specific biases. To estimate repertoire size and how much clonotype sharing occurs between individuals, the study deeply sequenced the blood TCR repertoires of about five healthy adults. For each donor, CD4 naive and CD4 memory were each run on three plates, CD8 naive on two plates, and CD8 memory on one plate. Between about 0.9 and 8.9 billion PBMCs per donor were obtained by leukapheresis. On the study overall, not on this receptor specifically: Estimated clonotype richness was generally larger for naive than for memory subsets. Only blood was sampled, and tissue TCR repertoires likely differ from those in blood. The genetic and exposure-history diversity represented was limited by the small number of donors. Compared with non-shared clonotypes, the clonotypes found in all four sorted-subset donors had higher generation probabilities. Even with the large sequencing depth, rarefaction of the sorted-subset datasets indicated that sequencing was incomplete. Based on pairwise subsampling, the degree of clonotype sharing among donors was expected to be affected by sequencing depth. Across a handful of donors, 5% to 6% of naive CD4, 3.5% of naive CD8, 2.3% of memory CD4, and about 0.4% of memory CD8 clonotypes were shared.

As regards this clone: Its specific antigen is unknown. Base qualities are not provided; no much larger clone lies one nucleotide away.

Healthy HIV-negative adults with no recently reported acute infections or vaccinations were included as donors. All donors were Caucasian adults living in Nashville, Tennessee, USA. Magnetic negative selection was used to enrich CD4+ T cells, after which naive cells were positively selected on CD45RA and the negative fraction became the memory subset. Blood was collected by leukapheresis, and PBMCs were isolated by Ficoll-Histopaque density gradient centrifugation and then cryopreserved in liquid nitrogen vapor phase. Analytical flow cytometry was used to check the purity and quantity of every magnetically sorted T cell population. From each sorted fraction, genomic DNA was isolated and quantified by UV absorbance on a Nanodrop 2000c. Using the deep immunoSEQ assay, multiplex PCR amplified TCR CDR3 regions from genomic DNA. For each cell subset, the extracted genomic DNA was distributed evenly across all wells of several immunoSEQ 96-well plates, and each plate served as one replicate. For sorted subsets, about 200 ng genomic DNA, equal to tens of thousands of T cell genomes, was loaded into each replicate PCR. Purified libraries were quantified with a Qubit 3.0 fluorometer, sized on a Bioanalyzer 2100, and re-quantified with the KAPA Library Quantification kit. A separate single-read 150-cycle Illumina NextSeq 550 flow cell was used to sequence each immunoSEQ 96-well plate. The source study handled its data this way. Because the immunoSEQ output held only junctional sequences and lacked quality scores, the filtering could not match the filtering applied to full-length reads. To assign V/J genes and CDR3, sequences were annotated using PyIR, a Python wrapper for IgBLAST v1.9, with IMGT germline references. Any read was removed if the V/J assignment was weak (E-value above 1e-6), the CDR3 was missing, or the read contained stop codons, out-of-frame junctions, or ambiguous translated residues. V3J clonotypes were defined as sequences sharing an identical inferred V gene, J gene, and CDR3 amino acid sequence. Percentage overlap between repertoires was computed as shared unique clonotypes divided by the size of the smaller repertoire. RTK rarefaction, the Chao1 estimator, and Recon v2.1 estimates of unobserved clonotypes were used to assess repertoire richness. OLGA was used to compute generation probabilities for all TCRbeta clonotypes that the gDNA method yielded from four donors. TCRdb holds this immuneACCESS table with in-frame rearrangements only. Some clones are missing; in checked studies, unresolved V genes explain under half, and the rest has no known cause. For V, J and clone size, that table is used; D and trimming come from the DNA. This sample lists about 2 million clones; 95% were detected once. Of the sample, around 0.13% is held by the ten largest clones.

CDR1 and CDR2 were assigned from the germline V gene as SGDLS and YYNGEE. From the cysteine through the phenylalanine, the CDR3 covers 15 amino acids. Only the CDR3 part of the read is kept: 45 bases, read in frame from the first base. Cut back by 0 bases and 4 bases, the V and J ends lie 10 bases apart. The specimen was naive CD4+ T cells sorted from blood. The cell subset or site label, as the study defines it: CD45RA+ positively selected. The chain couples TRBV9 to TRBJ2-2; the D segment is perhaps TRBD1 or TRBD2, each sharing 5 matched bases. The sequence came from a man younger than 30 in good health. The CDR3 region has the sequence CASSVGGTPTGELFF. The DNA reads TGTGCCAGCAGCGTAGGGGGGACGCCCACCGGGGAGCTGTTTTTT.